The 27 T cell receptor beta chains presented below share a single source sample, sequenced in a study of cytotoxic CD8 clonotypes in ibrutinib-treated CLL. Only in-frame clones appear in the TCRdb table, and some are missing; sequencing was by immunoSEQ multiplex PCR. This table has 50,000 to 60,000 clones, approximately 87% appearing once. Specimen: PBMCs, collected after 24 months of ibrutinib treatment. These receptors originate from a human donor with chronic lymphocytic leukemia.

The rearrangement uses TRBV5-5 and TRBJ1-3; D ambiguous. The germline V gene encodes CDR1 SGHKS and CDR2 YYEKEE (reference sequence). This CDR3 spans 16 amino acids. Trimming shortened V by 0 bases and J by 0 bases, and 10 bases separated the two germline ends. CDR3 DNA: TGTGCCAGCAGCTTGGACGTCCCTAGCTCTGGAAACACCATATATTTT. This codes for CASSLDVPSSGNTIYF.

This chain joins TRBV21-1 and TRBJ1-1. TRBV21-1 represents a pseudogene. CDR3 length equals 14 residues. The DNA for the CDR3 is TGTGCCAGCAGCCAGCCCCGGGAGAGCACTGAAGCTTTCTTT. It encodes CASSQPRESTEAFF.

This chain uses TRBV28 with TRBJ2-5, with 7 positions matching TRBD1. The junction had 4 bases not matched to a gene; V was cut back by 4 bases and J by 2 bases. Germline V gene sequence: CDR1 MDHEN, CDR2 SYDVKM. The CDR3 is 14 residues long. The CDR3 sequence: CASSSRTGQETQYF. The CDR3 DNA reads TGTGCCAGCAGTTCGAGGACAGGTCAAGAGACCCAGTACTTC.

This chain connects TRBV6-5 to TRBJ2-5; D might be TRBD2 (6 bases). Trimming took 4 bases from V and 9 from J, leaving 12 bases between them. The CDR3 runs 12 residues. Per the germline V gene, CDR1 is MNHEY and CDR2 is SVGAGI. This CDR3 is CASSSVRGAQYF. CDR3 nucleotide sequence: TGTGCCAGCAGTTCCGTGCGCGGGGCCCAGTACTTC.

The chain couples TRBV25-1 to TRBJ2-5; D is ambiguous. The CDR3 covers 14 residues. Germline CDR1 MGHDK, CDR2 SYGVNS. V lost 3 bases, J lost 5 bases, and 13 bases lay in between. CDR3 sequence (DNA): TGTGCCAGCAGTGAGGGTGACGATCCGGAGACCCAGTACTTC. This gives the protein CASSEGDDPETQYF.

V and J are TRBV7-2 and TRBJ2-7; a weak D match, TRBD2 (6 bases). Deletions cut 5 bases from V and 4 bases from J, with 21 bases between. Per the germline V gene, CDR1 is SGHTA and CDR2 is FQGNSA. The CDR3 totals 16 residues. Here the CDR3 reads CASSPQAAGNRYEQYF. The CDR3 DNA sequence: TGTGCCAGCAGCCCCCAGGCGGCGGGAAATCGTTACGAGCAGTACTTC.

CDR3 DNA: TGTGCCAGCAGTCGGGGCGGCCTCGAGCTTGAAGCTTTCTTT. This gives the protein CASSRGGLELEAFF. The chain employs TRBV6-6 and TRBJ1-1; D may be TRBD1 (5 bases). V lost 5 bases, J lost 7 bases, and 17 bases lay in between. CDR1 is MNHNY, CDR2 SVGAGI, per germline (reference sequence). There are 14 residues in the CDR3.

The V call is TRBV29-1, the J call TRBJ2-1; 12 positions agree with TRBD2. This CDR3 contains 13 residues. Germline V gene lookup returns CDR1 SQVTM and CDR2 ANQGSEA. Trimming cost V 7 bases and J 9 bases; bases outside gene matches: 7. CDR3 residues: CSAGLAGNGEQFF. For the CDR3, the DNA is TGCAGCGCGGGACTAGCGGGTAACGGTGAGCAGTTCTTC.

This chain connects TRBV28 to TRBJ2-7; perhaps TRBD2 as D (6 bases). V was clipped by 2 bases and J by 3 bases, with 14 bases between them. The CDR3 has 15 amino acids. Germline CDR1 and CDR2: MDHEN and SYDVKM. CDR3 sequence reads: CASSLPSGLRYEQYF. As DNA, the CDR3 is TGTGCCAGCAGTTTACCTTCGGGACTCCGCTACGAGCAGTACTTC.

Written as DNA, the CDR3 is TGTGCCAGCAGCTTGACTAGCGGGAGGGGTAGCTCCTACAATGAGCAGTTCTTC. As protein: CASSLTSGRGSSYNEQFF. The rearrangement joins TRBV27 to TRBJ2-1, with 14 bases aligning to TRBD2. With V trimmed by 6 bases and J by 0 bases, 7 bases remained unmatched. From germline, CDR1 is MNHEY and CDR2 SMNVEV (reference sequence). The CDR3 totals 18 residues.

This clone was picked up one time. This chain links TRBV28 with TRBJ2-5; either TRBD1 or TRBD2 may supply D (6 bases each). The CDR3 is 14 residues long. Germline V gene lookup returns CDR1 MDHEN and CDR2 SYDVKM. Trimming pared 3 bases from V and 4 bases from J, leaving 12 bases between. The CDR3 protein is CASSLIGGRETQYF. The CDR3 DNA follows: TGTGCCAGCAGTTTGATCGGGGGCCGAGAGACCCAGTACTTC.

The CDR3 spells CASSLAGTGGAGEQFF. In DNA form, the CDR3 reads TGTGCCAGCAGCTTGGCCGGGACAGGGGGCGCGGGTGAGCAGTTCTTC. This chain connects TRBV5-4 to TRBJ2-1; 12 bases line up with TRBD1. The CDR3 contains 16 residues. Germline values: CDR1 SGHNT, CDR2 YYREEE (reference sequence). V lost 0 bases, J lost 9 bases, and 7 bases stayed unmatched.

This chain uses TRBV20-1 with TRBJ2-1; D remains ambiguous. CDR1 and CDR2 (germline): DFQATT, SNEGSKA (reference sequence). The CDR3 totals 11 residues. Trimming removed 3 bases at V and 7 bases at J, with 7 bases between. The CDR3 DNA is TGCAGTGCTAGCCAACCGAATGAGCAGTTCTTC. Protein sequence: CSASQPNEQFF.

This clone has just one count. V usage is TRBV20-1 and J usage is TRBJ2-5; D is unclear. Trimming took 3 bases from V and 2 from J, leaving 4 bases between them. This CDR3 has 11 amino acids. Germline assignment: CDR1 DFQATT and CDR2 SNEGSKA (reference sequence). For the CDR3, the DNA is TGCAGTGCTAGCCCTCAAGAGACCCAGTACTTC. This encodes CSASPQETQYF.

The chain joins TRBV4-3 to TRBJ2-7, with 8 nucleotides matching TRBD1. The germline CDR1 and CDR2 sequences are LGHNA and YSLEER. The CDR3 consists of 15 residues. V shed 5 bases, J shed 4 bases, and the junction held 10 bases outside the gene matches. CDR3 DNA: TGCGCCAGCAGCATTACAGGTACAGGGGGGTACGAGCAGTACTTC. Its protein is CASSITGTGGYEQYF.

The chain employs TRBV5-1 and TRBJ2-7; 12 positions match TRBD2. The CDR3 is 15 amino acids. CDR1 and CDR2 from the germline V gene are SGHRS and YFSETQ. Losses at the gene ends were 0 bases for V and 4 bases for J; bases not matched to a gene: 2. The CDR3 loop reads CASSLALAGGYEQYF. The CDR3 coding sequence is TGCGCCAGCAGCTTGGCTCTAGCGGGAGGGTACGAGCAGTACTTC.

The chain couples TRBV19 to TRBJ2-7, with 7 bases matching TRBD1. The CDR3 totals 16 residues. Germline lookup yields CDR1 LNHDA and CDR2 SQIVND (reference sequence). J was trimmed by 4 bases and V by 2 bases; bases with no gene match: 11. The CDR3 bases are TGTGCCAGTAGTATATCTGTGGTACAGGGGACGTACGAGCAGTACTTC. Translating gives CASSISVVQGTYEQYF.

This clone is a singleton in its sample. The chain joins TRBV7-3 to TRBJ2-1; 9 bases align to TRBD2. Germline V gene data show CDR1 as SGHTA and CDR2 as FQGTGA. The V and J ends lost 5 bases and 10 bases, in that order; junction bases with no gene match: 12. The CDR3 totals 15 residues. The CDR3 DNA is TGTGCCAGCAGCCCAGGGACTAGCAGGGTCGGGGAGCAGTTCTTC. Translating gives CASSPGTSRVGEQFF.

The chain carries TRBV7-2 and TRBJ2-7; 7 bases map to TRBD1. Germline CDR1 reads SGHTA; CDR2 reads FQGNSA. Trimming at V came to 2 bases and at J to 2 bases, leaving 3 bases not matched to a gene. The CDR3 totals 14 residues. CDR3 DNA sequence: TGTGCCAGCAGCTTATTGGGACAGACCTACGAGCAGTACTTC. Translation gives CASSLLGQTYEQYF.

The chain links TRBV6-6 to TRBJ2-7; D possibly uses TRBD1 or TRBD2 (5 bases each). Between the trimmed V and J ends, which lost 7 bases and 3 bases, there was a span of 13 bases. The CDR3 contains 13 residues. From germline, CDR1 is MNHNY and CDR2 SVGAGI (reference sequence). CDR3 DNA: TGTGCCAGCACCCCGGGACGCAGCTACGAGCAGTACTTC. This sequence encodes CASTPGRSYEQYF.

The chain links TRBV4-2 to TRBJ2-2; 7 bases line up with TRBD1. CDR3 length: 16 residues. Per germline, CDR1 LGHNA and CDR2 YNFKEQ. The junction had 9 bases not matched to a gene; V was cut back by 4 bases and J by 4 bases. This chain's CDR3 is CASSPPTGSGTGELFF. CDR3 coding DNA: TGTGCCAGCAGCCCCCCGACAGGGTCGGGCACCGGGGAGCTGTTTTTT.

This chain connects TRBV6-1 to TRBJ1-5; weak D call: TRBD1 (5 bases). V was trimmed by 0 bases and J by 2 bases, leaving 8 bases between them. The CDR3 runs to 15 residues. The germline gives CDR1 MNHNS, CDR2 SASEGT. In DNA, the CDR3 is TGTGCCAGCAGTGAAGCGGGGGGGGGCAATCAGCCCCAGCATTTT. It encodes CASSEAGGGNQPQHF.

This clone was counted only a few times. The V and J genes are TRBV4-3 and TRBJ1-2; 8 bases fit TRBD1. The CDR3 has 17 residues. Germline V gives CDR1 LGHNA, CDR2 YSLEER. V was pared by 0 bases and J by 7 bases, with 13 bases of the junction left unmatched. The CDR3 DNA is TGCGCCAGCAGCCAAGATCGGTCAGGGACAGGAGCATCTGGCTACACCTTC. Protein: CASSQDRSGTGASGYTF.

The rearrangement joins TRBV5-1 to TRBJ2-1, with TRBD2 as a possible D gene (5 bases). This CDR3 spans 11 amino acids. Germline V gene lookup returns CDR1 SGHRS and CDR2 YFSETQ. V lost 3 bases to trimming and J lost 8 bases, with 6 bases between them. The CDR3 sequence: CASSSDYEQFF. CDR3 bases: TGCGCCAGCAGCTCGGACTATGAGCAGTTCTTC.

The rearrangement uses TRBV6-6 and TRBJ2-3; 9 nucleotides agree with TRBD1. Unmatched junction bases numbered 11, after V lost 7 bases and J lost 6 bases. The germline V gene has CDR1 MNHNY and CDR2 SVGAGI (reference sequence). CDR3 length: 15 residues. This chain's CDR3 is CASTLGQGPRDTQYF. CDR3 nucleotides: TGTGCCAGCACCTTAGGACAGGGGCCTAGGGATACGCAGTATTTT.

V usage is TRBV9 and J usage is TRBJ2-3; 9 nucleotides align to TRBD1. CDR3 length equals 17 residues. Per germline, CDR1 SGDLS and CDR2 YYNGEE. V lost 3 bases, J lost 1 base, and 9 bases stayed unmatched. The CDR3 nucleotides read TGTGCCAGCAGCGCCGGCGGACAGGGGTTCGGCACAGATACGCAGTATTTT. Translated: CASSAGGQGFGTDTQYF.

The V call is TRBV12-5, the J call TRBJ2-1, with 9 positions matching TRBD2. The CDR3 totals 15 residues. V lost 6 bases to trimming and J lost 1 base; unmatched junction nucleotides: 4. Germline V gene data show CDR1 as LGHNT and CDR2 as FRNRAP. Here the CDR3 reads CASGPSGRSYNEQFF. As DNA, the CDR3 is TGTGCTAGTGGCCCAAGCGGGAGGTCCTACAATGAGCAGTTCTTC.